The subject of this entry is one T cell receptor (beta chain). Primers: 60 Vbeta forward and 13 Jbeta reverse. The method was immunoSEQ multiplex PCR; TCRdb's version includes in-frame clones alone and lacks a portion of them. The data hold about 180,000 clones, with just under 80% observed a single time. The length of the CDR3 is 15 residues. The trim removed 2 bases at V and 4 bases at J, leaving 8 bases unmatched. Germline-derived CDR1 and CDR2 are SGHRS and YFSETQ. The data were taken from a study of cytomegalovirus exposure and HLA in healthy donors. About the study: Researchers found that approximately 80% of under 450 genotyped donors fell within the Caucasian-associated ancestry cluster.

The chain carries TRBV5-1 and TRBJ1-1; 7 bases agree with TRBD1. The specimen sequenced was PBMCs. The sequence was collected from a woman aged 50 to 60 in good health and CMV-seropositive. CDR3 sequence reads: CASSFQGVLGTEAFF. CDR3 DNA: TGCGCCAGCAGCTTCCAGGGGGTCCTGGGCACTGAAGCTTTCTTT.